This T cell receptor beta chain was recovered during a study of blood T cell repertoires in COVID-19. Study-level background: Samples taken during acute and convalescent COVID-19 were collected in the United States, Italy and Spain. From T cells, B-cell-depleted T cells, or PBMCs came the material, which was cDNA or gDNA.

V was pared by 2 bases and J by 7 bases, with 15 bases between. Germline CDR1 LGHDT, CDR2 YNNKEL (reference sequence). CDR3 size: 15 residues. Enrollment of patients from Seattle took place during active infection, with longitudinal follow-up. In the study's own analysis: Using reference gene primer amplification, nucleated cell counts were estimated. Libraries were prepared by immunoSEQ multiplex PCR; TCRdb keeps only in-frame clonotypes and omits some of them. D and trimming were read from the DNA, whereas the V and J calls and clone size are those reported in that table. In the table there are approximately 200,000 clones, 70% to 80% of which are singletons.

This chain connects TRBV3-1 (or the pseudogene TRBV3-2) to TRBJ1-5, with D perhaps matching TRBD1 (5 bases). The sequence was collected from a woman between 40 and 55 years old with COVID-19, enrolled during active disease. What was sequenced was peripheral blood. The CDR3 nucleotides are TGTGCCAGCAGCCAACGTGGGGACTCGGGGCAGCCCCAGCATTTT. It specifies CASSQRGDSGQPQHF.